Following are 20 T cell receptor beta chains from one sample sequenced in a study of STAT5B mutations in CD4+ large granular lymphocyte leukemia. TCRdb keeps only in-frame clones here, not all; method: immunoSEQ multiplex PCR. The profile shows approximately 39,000 clones, 85% of them singletons. Sequenced sample: CD4+ T cells from blood buffy coats. The receptors derive from a human donor in good health.

The chain uses TRBV10-3 and TRBJ1-5, with D unresolved. Trimming pared 2 bases from V and 4 bases from J, leaving 12 bases between. The CDR3 has 15 amino acids. Per germline, CDR1 ENHRY and CDR2 SYGVKD. CDR3 bases: TGTGCCATCAGTGAGGAGACCCTAGGAAATCAGCCCCAGCATTTT. Translated: CAISEETLGNQPQHF.

The chain uses TRBV5-1 and TRBJ2-1, with 10 bases identical to TRBD1. The CDR3 contains 15 residues. The junction had 3 bases not matched to a gene; V was cut back by 2 bases and J by 4 bases. CDR1 SGHRS and CDR2 YFSETQ come from the germline V gene. The CDR3 sequence: CASSLGTGVYNEQFF. CDR3 DNA sequence: TGCGCCAGCAGCTTAGGGACAGGGGTTTACAATGAGCAGTTCTTC.

V gene TRBV29-1 combines with J gene TRBJ2-5; D is ambiguous. Trimming left V 4 bases short and J 2 bases short, with 5 bases between. CDR1 is SQVTM and CDR2 is ANQGSEA in the germline V gene. The CDR3 has 11 amino acids. CDR3 sequence: CSVGPQETQYF. Written as DNA, the CDR3 is TGCAGCGTTGGTCCTCAAGAGACCCAGTACTTC.

This clone has a single count. The chain is built from TRBV18 and TRBJ2-1; the match to TRBD2 covers 8 bases. V shed 3 bases and J 2 bases; nucleotides not matched to a gene: 6. The CDR3 extends over 16 amino acids. Per the germline V gene, CDR1 is KGHSH and CDR2 is LQKENI. The CDR3 is CASSPTSVTTYNEQFF. The CDR3 DNA reads TGTGCCAGCTCACCGACTAGCGTTACCACCTACAATGAGCAGTTCTTC.

The rearrangement uses TRBV10-3 and TRBJ2-7; TRBD2 matches at 9 bases. This CDR3 contains 13 residues. Germline CDR1 and CDR2: ENHRY and SYGVKD. J lost 7 bases, V lost 9 bases, and 10 bases had no gene match. CDR3 coding DNA: TGTGCCATTTCAGGCGGGGGGGCCTTTGAGCAGTACTTC. As protein: CAISGGGAFEQYF.

This clone was observed once. V and J are TRBV7-9 and TRBJ1-2, with D possibly matching TRBD1 (5 bases). CDR3 length equals 15 residues. Trimming removed 3 bases at V and 3 bases at J, with 14 bases between. The germline gives CDR1 SEHNR, CDR2 FQNEAQ (reference sequence). CDR3 sequence reads: CASSFGGAGDYGYTF. As DNA, the CDR3 is TGTGCCAGCAGCTTTGGAGGGGCTGGGGACTATGGCTACACCTTC.

The chain carries TRBV4-1 and TRBJ1-4; D gene ambiguous. The CDR3 length is 16 residues. CDR1 is MGHRA, CDR2 YSYEKL, per germline. Between the trimmed V and J ends, which lost 0 bases and 4 bases, there was a span of 12 bases. Here the CDR3 DNA reads TGCGCCAGCAGCCAAGATTGGGCAGATCGTAATGAAAAACTGTTTTTT. Protein product: CASSQDWADRNEKLFF.

The chain is built from TRBV29-1 and TRBJ1-5, with D hard to call. The germline CDR1 and CDR2 sequences are SQVTM and ANQGSEA. V was trimmed by 4 bases and J by 4 bases, leaving 14 bases between them. The CDR3 consists of 14 residues. The CDR3 loop is CSVGESAENQPQHF. CDR3 in DNA: TGCAGCGTTGGCGAGTCGGCGGAAAATCAGCCCCAGCATTTT.

V and J are TRBV5-4 and TRBJ2-7, with D tentatively TRBD2 (6 bases). Deletions cut 4 bases from V and 5 bases from J, with 19 bases between. Per the germline V gene, CDR1 is SGHNT and CDR2 is YYREEE (reference sequence). This CDR3 comprises 15 residues. CDR3 in amino acids: CASSLGGGYVNEQYF. DNA for the CDR3: TGTGCCAGCAGCCTGGGTGGGGGGTACGTGAACGAGCAGTACTTC.

The chain uses TRBV19 and TRBJ2-1, with 7 positions matching TRBD1. J lost 0 bases, V lost 8 bases, and 7 bases had no gene match. Germline V lookup: CDR1 LNHDA, CDR2 SQIVND (reference sequence). This CDR3 contains 15 residues. The CDR3 DNA is TGTGCCAGTTCACGACAGGGCAGCTCCTACAATGAGCAGTTCTTC. Its protein product is CASSRQGSSYNEQFF.

V is TRBV5-1 and J is TRBJ2-7, with D hard to call. V gave up 0 bases and J gave up 0 bases, with 10 bases separating them. Germline-derived CDR1 and CDR2 are SGHRS and YFSETQ. The CDR3 loop spans 15 amino acids. The CDR3 coding sequence is TGCGCCAGCAGCTTGGCAGCAGGTCTCTCCTACGAGCAGTACTTC. Its translation is CASSLAAGLSYEQYF.

V gene TRBV27 combines with J gene TRBJ1-1; 8 bases agree with TRBD1. Germline lookup yields CDR1 MNHEY and CDR2 SMNVEV (reference sequence). J lost 6 bases, V lost 6 bases, and 9 bases had no gene match. This CDR3 region has 14 residues. The CDR3 nucleotides are TGTGCCAGCAGCCCCTGGGCAGGGGGCCCTGAAGCTTTCTTT. Its translation is CASSPWAGGPEAFF.

The V and J genes are TRBV4-3 and TRBJ1-2; D may be TRBD1 (5 bases). Germline CDR1 and CDR2: LGHNA and YSLEER. The CDR3 is 15 residues long. The V end was cut by 0 bases, the J end by 5 bases, with 13 bases between. CDR3: CASSQDGGDYYGYTF. The CDR3 DNA sequence: TGCGCCAGCAGCCAAGATGGGGGGGATTATTATGGCTACACCTTC.

This clone was observed a handful of times. V and J are TRBV14 and TRBJ2-7; a possible D gene is TRBD2 (6 bases). Trimming took off 8 bases at V and 0 bases at J, with 14 bases between the two ends. Looked up from germline, CDR1 is SGHDN and CDR2 is FVKESK. This CDR3 comprises 14 residues. CDR3: CASSRGMSSYEQYF. DNA of the CDR3: TGTGCCAGCTCCCGCGGGATGAGCTCCTACGAGCAGTACTTC.

The genes are TRBV10-1 and TRBJ2-3; D call uncertain. Per the germline V gene, CDR1 is WNHNN and CDR2 is SYGVQD (reference sequence). CDR3 length: 16 amino acids. The germline V and J ends were trimmed by 0 bases and 4 bases, with 14 bases remaining between them. This chain's CDR3 is CASSESLGQRADTQYF. The DNA of the CDR3 is TGCGCCAGCAGTGAGTCGCTAGGCCAAAGGGCAGATACGCAGTATTTT.

The chain has TRBV6-4 and TRBJ2-5; D possibly corresponds to TRBD2 (5 bases). Looked up from germline, CDR1 is MRHNA and CDR2 is SNTAGT. CDR3 length equals 13 residues. V was shortened by 6 bases and J by 4 bases, with 12 bases between the two germline ends. This CDR3 is CASSPQEGETQYF. CDR3 in DNA: TGTGCCAGCAGCCCCCAAGAGGGAGAGACCCAGTACTTC.

This chain joins TRBV19 and TRBJ2-3; D gene ambiguous. Germline V gene sequence: CDR1 LNHDA, CDR2 SQIVND (reference sequence). Trimming took 6 bases from V and 2 from J, leaving 21 bases between them. The CDR3 has 17 amino acids. Written as DNA, the CDR3 is TGTGCCAGTAGCTCCGTATCCCCAGGACCTAACACAGATACGCAGTATTTT. Protein product: CASSSVSPGPNTDTQYF.

The J gene is TRBJ2-3, the V gene TRBV19; TRBD2 matches 11 bases. With 6 bases clipped from V and 5 bases from J, the junction kept 10 bases outside the gene matches. CDR1 and CDR2 (germline): LNHDA, SQIVND (reference sequence). CDR3 size: 16 residues. The CDR3 region is CASSKTTSGGIDTQYF. DNA of the CDR3: TGTGCCAGTAGCAAAACTACTAGCGGGGGAATAGATACGCAGTATTTT.

The chain links TRBV19 to TRBJ1-2, with TRBD1 matching over 9 bases. CDR1 and CDR2 from the germline V gene are LNHDA and SQIVND (reference sequence). CDR3 length: 16 amino acids. V lost 3 bases, J lost 3 bases, and 8 bases stayed unmatched. This CDR3 reads CASSIPAGQGDYGYTF. CDR3 coding DNA: TGTGCCAGTAGTATCCCAGCGGGACAGGGTGACTATGGCTACACCTTC.

The rearrangement joins TRBV6-1 to TRBJ1-3; unclear D gene. In germline, CDR1 is MNHNS, CDR2 SASEGT. The CDR3 extends over 14 amino acids. The V end was cut by 10 bases, the J end by 1 base, with 14 bases between. CDR3: CATSPLVSGNTIYF. The CDR3 DNA is TGTGCCACCTCCCCTCTCGTTTCTGGAAACACCATATATTTT.